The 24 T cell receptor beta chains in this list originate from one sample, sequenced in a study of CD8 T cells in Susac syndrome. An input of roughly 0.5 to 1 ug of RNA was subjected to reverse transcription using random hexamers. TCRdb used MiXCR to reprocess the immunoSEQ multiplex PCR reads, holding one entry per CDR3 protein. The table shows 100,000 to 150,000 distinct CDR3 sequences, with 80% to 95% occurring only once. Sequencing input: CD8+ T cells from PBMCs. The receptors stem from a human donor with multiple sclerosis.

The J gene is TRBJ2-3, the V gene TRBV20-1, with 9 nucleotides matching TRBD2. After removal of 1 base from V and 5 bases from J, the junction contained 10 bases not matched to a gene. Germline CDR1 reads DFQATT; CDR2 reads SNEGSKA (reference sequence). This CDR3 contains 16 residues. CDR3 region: CSARGREREVIDTQYF. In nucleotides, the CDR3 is TGCAGTGCTAGAGGTCGCGAGCGGGAGGTGATAGATACGCAGTATTTT.

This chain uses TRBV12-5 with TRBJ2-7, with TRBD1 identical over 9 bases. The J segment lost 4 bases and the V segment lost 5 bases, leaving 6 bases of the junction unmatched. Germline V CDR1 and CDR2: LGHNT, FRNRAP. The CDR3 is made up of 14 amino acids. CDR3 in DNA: TGTGCTAGTGGTCCCGGGACAGGGTTATACGAGCAGTACTTC. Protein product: CASGPGTGLYEQYF.

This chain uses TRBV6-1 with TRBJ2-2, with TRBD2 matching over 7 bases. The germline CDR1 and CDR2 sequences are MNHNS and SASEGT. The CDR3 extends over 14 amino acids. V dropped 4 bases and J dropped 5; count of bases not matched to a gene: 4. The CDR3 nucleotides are TGTGCCAGCAGTGCTCGGACTAGGACCGGGGAGCTGTTTTTT. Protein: CASSARTRTGELFF.

CDR3: CASSQVGRELEKLFF. CDR3 coding DNA: TGTGCCAGCAGCCAAGTGGGGAGGGAACTTGAAAAACTGTTTTTT. The chain links TRBV14 to TRBJ1-4; the D is unclear. Between the trimmed V and J ends, which lost 1 base and 7 bases, there was a span of 13 bases. Germline V gene data show CDR1 as SGHDN and CDR2 as FVKESK. This CDR3 spans 15 amino acids. Together with reference TRBV14 and TRBJ1-4, the CDR3 gives the full variable domain: EAGVTQFPSHSVIEKGQTVTLRCDPISGHDNLYWYRRVMGKEIKFLLHFVKESKQDESGMPNNRFLAERTGGTYSTLKVQPAELEDSGVYFCASSQVGRELEKLFFGSGTQLSVL.

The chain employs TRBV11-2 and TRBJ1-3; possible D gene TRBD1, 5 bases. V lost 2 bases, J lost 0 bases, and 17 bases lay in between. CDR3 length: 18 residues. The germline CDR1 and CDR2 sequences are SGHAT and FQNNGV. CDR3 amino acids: CASSLTSWGPSSGNTIYF. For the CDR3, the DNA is TGTGCCAGCAGCTTAACATCCTGGGGCCCTAGCTCTGGAAACACCATATATTTT.

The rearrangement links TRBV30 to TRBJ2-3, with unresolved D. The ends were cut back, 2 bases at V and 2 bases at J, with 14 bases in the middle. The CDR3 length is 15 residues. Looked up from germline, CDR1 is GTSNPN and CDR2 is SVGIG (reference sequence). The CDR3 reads CAWSPPGPFTDTQYF. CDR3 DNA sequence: TGTGCCTGGAGTCCCCCCGGGCCATTCACAGATACGCAGTATTTT. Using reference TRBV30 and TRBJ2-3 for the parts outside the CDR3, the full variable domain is SQTIHQWPATLVQPVGSPLSLECTVEGTSNPNLYWYRQAAGRGLQLLFYSVGIGQISSEVPQNLSASRPQDRQFILSSKKLLLSDSGFYLCAWSPPGPFTDTQYFGPGTRLTVL.

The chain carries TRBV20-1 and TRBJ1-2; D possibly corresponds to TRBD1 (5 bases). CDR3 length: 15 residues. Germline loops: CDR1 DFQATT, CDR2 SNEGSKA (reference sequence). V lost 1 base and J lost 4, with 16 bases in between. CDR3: CSARAGAQGIYGYTF. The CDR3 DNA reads TGCAGTGCTAGAGCTGGGGCGCAAGGAATCTATGGCTACACCTTC.

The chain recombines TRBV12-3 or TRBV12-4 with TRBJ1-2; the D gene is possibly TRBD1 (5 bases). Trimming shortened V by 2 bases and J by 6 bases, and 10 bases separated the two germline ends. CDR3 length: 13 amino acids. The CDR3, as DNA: TGTGCCAGCAGTTTATACAGGAGGGATGGCTACACCTTC. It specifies CASSLYRRDGYTF.

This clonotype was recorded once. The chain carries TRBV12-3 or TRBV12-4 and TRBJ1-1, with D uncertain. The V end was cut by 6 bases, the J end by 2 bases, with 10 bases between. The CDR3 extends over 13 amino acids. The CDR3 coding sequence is TGTGCCAGCAGCAGTGTCTTAAACACTGAAGCTTTCTTT. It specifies CASSSVLNTEAFF.

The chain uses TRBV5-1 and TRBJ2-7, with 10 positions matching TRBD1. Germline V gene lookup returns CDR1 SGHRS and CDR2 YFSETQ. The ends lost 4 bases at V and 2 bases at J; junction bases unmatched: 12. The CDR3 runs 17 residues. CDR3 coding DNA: TGCGCCAGCAGCGCCCCCCCCGGGACAGGGGACCCCTACGAGCAGTACTTC. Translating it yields CASSAPPGTGDPYEQYF.

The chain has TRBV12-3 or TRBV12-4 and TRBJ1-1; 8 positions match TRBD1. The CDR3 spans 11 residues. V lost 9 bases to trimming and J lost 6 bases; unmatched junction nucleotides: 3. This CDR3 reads CASSTGAEAFF. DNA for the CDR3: TGTGCCAGTTCGACAGGGGCTGAAGCTTTCTTT.

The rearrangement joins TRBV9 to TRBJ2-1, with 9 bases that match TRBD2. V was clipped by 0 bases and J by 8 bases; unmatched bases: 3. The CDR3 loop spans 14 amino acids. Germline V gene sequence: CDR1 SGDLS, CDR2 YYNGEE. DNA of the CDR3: TGTGCCAGCAGCGTAGCAGCGGGGGGTTATGAGCAGTTCTTC. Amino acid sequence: CASSVAAGGYEQFF.

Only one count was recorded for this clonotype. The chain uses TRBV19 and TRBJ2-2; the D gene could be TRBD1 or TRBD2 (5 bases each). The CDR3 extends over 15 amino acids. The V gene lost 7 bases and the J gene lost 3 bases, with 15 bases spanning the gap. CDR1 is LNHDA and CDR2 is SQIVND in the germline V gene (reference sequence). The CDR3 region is CASTQVGAYTGELFF. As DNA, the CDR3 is TGTGCCAGTACCCAAGTCGGGGCCTACACCGGGGAGCTGTTTTTT.

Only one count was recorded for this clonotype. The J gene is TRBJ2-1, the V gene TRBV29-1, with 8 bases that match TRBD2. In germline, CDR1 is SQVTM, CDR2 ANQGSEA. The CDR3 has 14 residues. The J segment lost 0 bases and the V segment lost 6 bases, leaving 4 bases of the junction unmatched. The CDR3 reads CSVSGGSSYNEQFF. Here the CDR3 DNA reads TGCAGCGTAAGCGGGGGCAGCTCCTACAATGAGCAGTTCTTC.

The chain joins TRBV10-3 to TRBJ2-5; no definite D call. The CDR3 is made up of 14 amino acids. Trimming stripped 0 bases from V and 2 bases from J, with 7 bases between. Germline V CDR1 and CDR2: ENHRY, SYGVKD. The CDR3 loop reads CAISESGGQETQYF. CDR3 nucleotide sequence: TGTGCCATCAGTGAGTCTGGCGGTCAAGAGACCCAGTACTTC.

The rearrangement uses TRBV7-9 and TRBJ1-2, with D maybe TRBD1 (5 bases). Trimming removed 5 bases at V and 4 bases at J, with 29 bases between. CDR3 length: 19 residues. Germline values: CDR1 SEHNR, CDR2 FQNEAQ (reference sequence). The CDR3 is CASSQPRDTPGVGGYGYTF. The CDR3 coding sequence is TGTGCCAGCAGCCAACCCAGGGATACACCGGGGGTCGGTGGCTATGGCTACACCTTC.

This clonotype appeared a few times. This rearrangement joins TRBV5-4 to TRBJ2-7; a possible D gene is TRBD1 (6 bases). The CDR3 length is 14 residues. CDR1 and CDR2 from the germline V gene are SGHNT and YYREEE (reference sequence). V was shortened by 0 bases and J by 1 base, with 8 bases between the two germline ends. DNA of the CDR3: TGTGCCAGCAGCTTGGGACAGGTTTCCTACGAGCAGTACTTC. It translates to CASSLGQVSYEQYF.

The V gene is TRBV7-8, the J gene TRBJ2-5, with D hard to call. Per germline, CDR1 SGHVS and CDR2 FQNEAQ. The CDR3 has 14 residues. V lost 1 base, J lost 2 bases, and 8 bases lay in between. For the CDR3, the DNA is TGTGCCAGCAGCTTAGTGGCGTGGCAAGAGACCCAGTACTTC. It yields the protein CASSLVAWQETQYF.

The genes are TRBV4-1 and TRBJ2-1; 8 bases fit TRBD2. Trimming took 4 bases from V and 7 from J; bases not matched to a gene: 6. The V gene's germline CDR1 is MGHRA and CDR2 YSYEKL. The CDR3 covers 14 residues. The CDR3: CASSLSGVGNEQFF. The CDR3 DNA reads TGCGCCAGCAGCCTTAGCGGGGTGGGGAATGAGCAGTTCTTC.

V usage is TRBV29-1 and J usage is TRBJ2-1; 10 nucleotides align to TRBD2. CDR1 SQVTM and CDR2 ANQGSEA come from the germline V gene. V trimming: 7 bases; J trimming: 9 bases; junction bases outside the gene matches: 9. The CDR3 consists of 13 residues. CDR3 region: CSGTSGTHLEQFF. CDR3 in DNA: TGCAGCGGAACTAGCGGGACCCACCTTGAGCAGTTCTTC.

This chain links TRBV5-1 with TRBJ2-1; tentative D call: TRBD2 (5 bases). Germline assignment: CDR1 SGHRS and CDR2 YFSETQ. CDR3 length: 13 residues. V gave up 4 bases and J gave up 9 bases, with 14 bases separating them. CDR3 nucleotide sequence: TGCGCCAGCAGCCAGCCTCCTAGCAGTGAGCAGTTCTTC. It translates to CASSQPPSSEQFF.

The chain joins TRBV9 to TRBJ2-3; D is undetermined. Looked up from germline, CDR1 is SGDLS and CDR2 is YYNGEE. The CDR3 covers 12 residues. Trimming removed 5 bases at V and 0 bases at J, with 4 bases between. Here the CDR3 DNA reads TGTGCCAGCAGGGCGAGCACAGATACGCAGTATTTT. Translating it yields CASRASTDTQYF.

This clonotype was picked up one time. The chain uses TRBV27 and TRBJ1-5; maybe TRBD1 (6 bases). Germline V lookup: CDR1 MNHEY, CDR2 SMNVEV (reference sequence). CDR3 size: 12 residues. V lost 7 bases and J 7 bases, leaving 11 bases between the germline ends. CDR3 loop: CASKQGSQPQHF. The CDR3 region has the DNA TGTGCCAGCAAACAGGGAAGCCAGCCCCAGCATTTT.

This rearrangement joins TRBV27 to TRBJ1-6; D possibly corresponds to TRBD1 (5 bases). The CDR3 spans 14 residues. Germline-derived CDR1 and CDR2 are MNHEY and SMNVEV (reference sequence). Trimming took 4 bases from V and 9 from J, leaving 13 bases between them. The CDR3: CASSSQGLRSPLHF. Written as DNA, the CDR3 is TGTGCCAGCAGTTCCCAGGGTCTTCGTTCACCCCTCCACTTT.